This TCR beta chain was recovered during a study of T cell repertoires in cytomegalovirus infection. On the study more broadly: Through public TCR beta signatures, both CMV infection and matching HLA type were indicated.

Germline V gene sequence: CDR1 MNHEY, CDR2 SMNVEV (reference sequence). V was shortened by 1 base and J by 3 bases, with 10 bases between the two germline ends. This CDR3 is 16 amino acids long. TCRdb ran MiXCR on the reads and lists one entry per CDR3 protein. This table holds hundreds of thousands of distinct CDR3 sequences, over 7.5% found once. The sequencing input was PBMCs. V is TRBV27 and J is TRBJ1-6; weak D call: TRBD1 (5 bases). The source of this sequence is a human donor in good health (CMV status not recorded). Some clones in this sample may be carry-over from other donors' samples. The CDR3 here is CASSLLGGVYNSPLHF. For the CDR3, the DNA is TGTGCCAGCAGTTTATTGGGGGGGGTCTATAATTCACCCCTCCACTTT.